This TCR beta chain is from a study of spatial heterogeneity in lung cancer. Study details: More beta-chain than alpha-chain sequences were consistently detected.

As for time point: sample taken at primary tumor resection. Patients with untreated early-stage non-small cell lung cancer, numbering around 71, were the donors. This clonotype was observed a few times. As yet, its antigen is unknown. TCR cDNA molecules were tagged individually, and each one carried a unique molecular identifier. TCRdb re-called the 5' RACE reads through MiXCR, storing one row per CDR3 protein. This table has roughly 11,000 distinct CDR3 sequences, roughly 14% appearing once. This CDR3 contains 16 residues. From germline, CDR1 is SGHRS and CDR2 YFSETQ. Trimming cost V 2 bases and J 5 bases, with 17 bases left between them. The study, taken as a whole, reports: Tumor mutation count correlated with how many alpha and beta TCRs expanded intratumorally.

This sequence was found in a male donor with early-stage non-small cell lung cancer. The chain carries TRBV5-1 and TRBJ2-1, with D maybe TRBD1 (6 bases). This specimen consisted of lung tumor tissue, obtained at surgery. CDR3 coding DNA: TGCGCCAGCAGCTTTTCCACAGGGAGAAGAAACAATGAGCAGTTCTTC. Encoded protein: CASSFSTGRRNNEQFF.